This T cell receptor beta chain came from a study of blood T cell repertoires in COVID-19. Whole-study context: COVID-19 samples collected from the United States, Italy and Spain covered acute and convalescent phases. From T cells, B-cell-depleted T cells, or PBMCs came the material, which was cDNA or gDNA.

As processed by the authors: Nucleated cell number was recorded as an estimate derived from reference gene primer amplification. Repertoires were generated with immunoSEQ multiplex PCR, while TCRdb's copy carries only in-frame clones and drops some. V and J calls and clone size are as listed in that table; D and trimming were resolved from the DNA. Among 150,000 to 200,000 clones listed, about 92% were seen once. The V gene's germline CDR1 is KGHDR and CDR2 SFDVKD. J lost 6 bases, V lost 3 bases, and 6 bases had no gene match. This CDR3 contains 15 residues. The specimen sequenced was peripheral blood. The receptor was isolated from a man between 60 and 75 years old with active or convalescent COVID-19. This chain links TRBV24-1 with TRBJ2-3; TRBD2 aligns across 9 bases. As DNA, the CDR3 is TGTGCCACCAGTGATCCTGGGACTAGCTGGGATACGCAGTATTTT. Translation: CATSDPGTSWDTQYF.